Listed below are T cell receptor beta chains from one sample, sequenced in a study of radiotherapy plus CTLA-4 blockade in lung cancer. The method was immunoSEQ multiplex PCR; TCRdb's version includes in-frame clones alone and lacks a portion of them. The table records fewer than 65,000 clones, about 85% of them present only once. Sequenced here: peripheral blood, sampled from a patient treated with radiotherapy plus ipilimumab. The receptors here all came from a human donor with non-small cell lung cancer who had a complete response to radiotherapy plus ipilimumab. The CDR3 runs from the conserved cysteine through the conserved F or W. Each record gives: clone size, J gene, V gene, D gene, CDR3 protein, CDR3 DNA. D genes are given only for firm matches. For some rows the clone size is stated as once, few or many, or as a class when expanded; others skip it.

size: -
J: TRBJ2-1
V: TRBV27
D: TRBD2
CDR3: CASSSTITSDEQFF
DNA: TGTGCCAGCAGTTCCACCATTACTAGCGATGAGCAGTTCTTC

size: -
J: TRBJ1-2
V: TRBV29-1
D: -
CDR3: CSVESDQGNYGYTF
DNA: TGCAGCGTTGAAAGCGACCAGGGTAACTATGGCTACACCTTC

size: few
J: TRBJ1-5
V: TRBV19
D: -
CDR3: CASSGEGGNQPQHF
DNA: TGTGCCAGTAGTGGGGAGGGGGGCAATCAGCCCCAGCATTTT

size: -
J: TRBJ1-6
V: TRBV4-3
D: TRBD1
CDR3: CASSQDREMWSPLHF
DNA: TGCGCCAGCAGCCAGGACAGGGAGATGTGGTCACCCCTCCACTTT

size: -
J: TRBJ1-5
V: TRBV7-9
D: TRBD1
CDR3: CASSHSGTGNNQPQHF
DNA: TGTGCCAGCAGCCATTCGGGGACAGGGAACAATCAGCCCCAGCATTTT

size: -
J: TRBJ1-5
V: TRBV30
D: TRBD1
CDR3: CAWSVKKGGQGNQPQHF
DNA: TGTGCCTGGAGTGTAAAAAAAGGGGGACAGGGGAACCAGCCCCAGCATTTT

size: -
J: TRBJ2-7
V: TRBV18
D: TRBD1
CDR3: CASSPPEAGGREKQYF
DNA: TGTGCCAGCTCACCACCGGAAGCAGGGGGAAGAGAGAAGCAGTACTTC

size: few
J: TRBJ1-2
V: TRBV5-6
D: -
CDR3: CASSLDTGYGYTF
DNA: TGTGCCAGCAGCTTGGATACAGGTTATGGCTACACCTTC

size: -
J: TRBJ1-5
V: TRBV2
D: TRBD1
CDR3: CASTGDRGLGQPQHF
DNA: TGTGCCAGCACAGGGGACAGGGGGCTGGGTCAGCCCCAGCATTTT

size: once
J: TRBJ1-2
V: TRBV5-4
D: -
CDR3: CASNVGSGSMRYTF
DNA: TGTGCCAGCAATGTTGGAAGCGGCTCTATGAGGTACACCTTC

size: -
J: TRBJ1-2
V: TRBV18
D: -
CDR3: CASSFEGVADGYTF
DNA: TGTGCCAGCTCATTTGAGGGAGTGGCGGATGGCTACACCTTC

size: -
J: TRBJ2-3
V: TRBV5-6
D: TRBD2
CDR3: CASSLGLAGGNTQYF
DNA: TGTGCCAGCAGCTTGGGGCTAGCGGGGGGAAATACGCAGTATTTT

size: -
J: TRBJ2-2
V: TRBV7-7
D: -
CDR3: CASSPKMAGRQAGELFF
DNA: TGTGCTAGCAGCCCCAAGATGGCAGGGCGTCAGGCCGGGGAGCTGTTTTTT

size: once
J: TRBJ2-7
V: TRBV11-3
D: TRBD1
CDR3: CASSPGTGGIHEQYF
DNA: TGTGCCAGCAGCCCCGGGACAGGGGGTATCCACGAGCAGTACTTC

size: -
J: TRBJ1-6
V: TRBV5-1
D: -
CDR3: CASRVGGFNSPLHF
DNA: TGCGCCAGCCGGGTGGGGGGATTCAATTCACCCCTCCACTTT

size: few
J: TRBJ2-2
V: TRBV7-6
D: -
CDR3: CASSPRELFF
DNA: TGTGCCAGCAGCCCTAGGGAGCTGTTTTTT

size: -
J: TRBJ1-1
V: TRBV10-3
D: TRBD1
CDR3: CAISEGGQGMNTEAFF
DNA: TGTGCCATCAGTGAGGGGGGACAGGGGATGAACACTGAAGCTTTCTTT

size: -
J: TRBJ2-3
V: TRBV18
D: TRBD1
CDR3: CASSPPRQGTDTQYF
DNA: TGTGCCAGCTCACCACCGCGACAGGGGACAGATACGCAGTATTTT

size: once
J: TRBJ2-2
V: TRBV5-1
D: -
CDR3: CASSGGHPGTGELFF
DNA: TGCGCCAGCAGCGGGGGACACCCGGGAACCGGGGAGCTGTTTTTT

size: -
J: TRBJ2-3
V: TRBV10-3
D: -
CDR3: CAISGGLIPDTQYF
DNA: TGTGCCATCAGTGGGGGACTTATCCCAGATACGCAGTATTTT